The 32 T cell receptor beta chains listed next were all sequenced from one sample in a study of graft-versus-host responses after intestinal transplantation. The table came from immunoSEQ multiplex PCR; TCRdb's copy has only in-frame clones and leaves some out. Among 90,000 to 150,000 clones, 95% were seen once, and the ten largest hold over 2.5%. The antigens these receptors bind are not known. The source material was unstimulated CD8+ T cells sorted from spleen or lymph node cells, sampled before intestinal transplant. Receptor source: a human donor who received an intestinal transplant.

This chain links TRBV4-1 with TRBJ1-4; D remains unclear. Trimming took 0 bases from V and 0 from J, leaving 8 bases between them. The length of the CDR3 is 16 residues. Germline assignment: CDR1 MGHRA and CDR2 YSYEKL. The CDR3 here is CASSQEIFATNEKLFF. The CDR3 DNA reads TGCGCCAGCAGCCAAGAGATTTTCGCAACTAATGAAAAACTGTTTTTT.

V and J are TRBV7-8 and TRBJ2-7; D possibly uses TRBD1 or TRBD2 (5 bases each). Germline CDR1 SGHVS, CDR2 FQNEAQ. V was cut by 5 bases and J by 3 bases, with 11 bases left in between. The CDR3 length is 13 residues. The CDR3, as DNA: TGTGCCAGCAGCGGCCGGGACGGCTACGAGCAGTACTTC. Translating gives CASSGRDGYEQYF.

CDR3 sequence reads: CASSPPGPKVNEQYF. In DNA form, the CDR3 reads TGTGCCAGTAGTCCGCCGGGTCCTAAGGTCAACGAGCAGTACTTC. The gene calls are TRBV19 and TRBJ2-5; the D is unclear. The end of the DNA is better explained by TRBJ2-7, so the J call may be wrong. The length of the CDR3 is 15 residues. Germline-derived CDR1 and CDR2 are LNHDA and SQIVND (reference sequence).

This chain links TRBV15 with TRBJ1-4; D call uncertain. The CDR3 has 17 amino acids. The V gene lost 0 bases and the J gene lost 8 bases, with 19 bases spanning the gap. The germline V gene encodes CDR1 LNHNV and CDR2 YYDKDF (reference sequence). The CDR3 DNA reads as TGTGCCACCAGCAGAGATTTGGGAGGGTTCGGCGGCGAAAAACTGTTTTTT. Its protein is CATSRDLGGFGGEKLFF.

The chain is built from TRBV6-5 and TRBJ2-1, with D unresolved. In germline, CDR1 is MNHEY, CDR2 SVGAGI. Between the trimmed V and J ends, which lost 0 bases and 7 bases, there was a span of 7 bases. The CDR3 is 13 amino acids. This CDR3 reads CASSYSPPNEQFF. CDR3 nucleotides: TGTGCCAGCAGTTACTCCCCCCCAAATGAGCAGTTCTTC.

The chain recombines TRBV9 with TRBJ2-1; D ambiguous. This CDR3 comprises 15 residues. CDR1 and CDR2 (germline): SGDLS, YYNGEE. Between the trimmed V and J ends, which lost 0 bases and 4 bases, there was a span of 11 bases. CDR3 sequence: CASSVDGALYNEQFF. DNA for the CDR3: TGTGCCAGCAGCGTAGACGGTGCCTTATACAATGAGCAGTTCTTC.

V is TRBV14 and J is TRBJ2-3; D possibly uses TRBD1 or TRBD2 (5 bases each). Per the germline V gene, CDR1 is SGHDN and CDR2 is FVKESK. V shed 0 bases and J shed 4 bases, with 8 bases lying between them. The CDR3 runs 14 residues. The CDR3 DNA follows: TGTGCCAGCAGCCAAGAATGGGACCCAGATACGCAGTATTTT. Residues: CASSQEWDPDTQYF.

This clone is a singleton in its sample. V usage is TRBV9 and J usage is TRBJ2-4; 7 bases align to TRBD2. V lost 0 bases to trimming and J lost 6 bases; unmatched junction nucleotides: 3. The CDR3 runs 14 residues. The V gene's germline CDR1 is SGDLS and CDR2 YYNGEE. The CDR3 nucleotides read TGTGCCAGCAGCGTAGGCGGCGGGGGAAACATTCAGTACTTC. Translated: CASSVGGGGNIQYF.

This sequence joins TRBV7-9 and TRBJ1-1; unclear D gene. Germline loops: CDR1 SEHNR, CDR2 FQNEAQ (reference sequence). The CDR3 loop spans 14 amino acids. The ends were cut back, 2 bases at V and 6 bases at J, with 13 bases in the middle. The CDR3 protein is CASSLLGHGPEAFF. In DNA, the CDR3 is TGTGCCAGCAGCTTACTCGGGCATGGTCCTGAAGCTTTCTTT.

The V and J genes are TRBV19 and TRBJ2-1; 7 nucleotides align to TRBD2. Germline trimming cut 5 bases from V and 6 bases from J; bases unmatched to any gene: 4. The germline CDR1 and CDR2 sequences are LNHDA and SQIVND (reference sequence). The CDR3 covers 13 residues. Written as DNA, the CDR3 is TGTGCCAGTAGTGGACTAGTCTTCAATGAGCAGTTCTTC. It translates to CASSGLVFNEQFF.

This chain uses TRBV4-1 with TRBJ2-1; 10 positions agree with TRBD2. Germline CDR1 is MGHRA and CDR2 is YSYEKL. CDR3 length: 18 amino acids. V gave up 0 bases and J gave up 4 bases; unmatched junction bases: 9. The CDR3 DNA reads as TGCGCCAGCAGCCAAGAAAACCGGGGACTAGCGAATTACAATGAGCAGTTCTTC. It yields the protein CASSQENRGLANYNEQFF.

This CDR3 reads CASSWGGYEQYF. CDR3 in DNA: TGTGCCAGCAGCTGGGGAGGCTACGAGCAGTACTTC. The chain has TRBV5-5 and TRBJ2-7; D might be TRBD2 (6 bases). The CDR3 has 12 amino acids. Deletions cut 3 bases from V and 3 bases from J, with 7 bases between. The germline V gene has CDR1 SGHKS and CDR2 YYEKEE (reference sequence).

The chain carries TRBV28 and TRBJ2-5; TRBD2 matches at 13 bases. CDR3 length: 16 residues. With 5 bases clipped from V and 3 bases from J, the junction kept 6 bases outside the gene matches. Germline CDR1 is MDHEN and CDR2 is SYDVKM. The CDR3 spells CASSVGLAGAKETQYF. Written as DNA, the CDR3 is TGTGCCAGCAGTGTCGGACTAGCGGGAGCCAAAGAGACCCAGTACTTC. Looking up the rest from reference TRBV28 and TRBJ2-5 gives the full variable domain: DVKVTQSSRYLVKRTGEKVFLECVQDMDHENMFWYRQDPGLGLRLIYFSYDVKMKEKGDIPEGYSVSREKKERFSLILESASTNQTSMYLCASSVGLAGAKETQYFGPGTRLLVL.

V usage is TRBV29-1 and J usage is TRBJ2-7, with a tentative D call TRBD2 (6 bases). Trimming left V 0 bases short and J 1 base short, with 10 bases between. Germline loops: CDR1 SQVTM, CDR2 ANQGSEA. The CDR3 length is 14 residues. The CDR3 protein is CSVEDRGRSYEQYF. In DNA form, the CDR3 reads TGCAGCGTTGAAGATCGGGGGAGGTCCTACGAGCAGTACTTC.

This chain joins TRBV25-1 and TRBJ2-1; 8 positions match TRBD2. The J segment lost 10 bases and the V segment lost 5 bases, leaving 13 bases of the junction unmatched. The CDR3 is 15 amino acids. Germline CDR1 is MGHDK and CDR2 is SYGVNS. The DNA for the CDR3 is TGTGCCAGCAGTCCTCCGGGACTAGGGGGAGGCGAGCAGTTCTTC. Translation: CASSPPGLGGGEQFF.

The rearrangement links TRBV15 to TRBJ2-7; D ambiguous. CDR3 length: 14 amino acids. Per the germline V gene, CDR1 is LNHNV and CDR2 is YYDKDF (reference sequence). V was cut by 5 bases and J by 0 bases, with 11 bases left in between. The DNA for the CDR3 is TGTGCCACCAGCGCCGGGCCTTTCTCCTACGAGCAGTACTTC. This codes for CATSAGPFSYEQYF.

V usage is TRBV6-5 and J usage is TRBJ1-1; D not resolved. Germline CDR1 reads MNHEY; CDR2 reads SVGAGI. V lost 2 bases to trimming and J lost 2 bases, with 9 bases between them. CDR3 length: 14 amino acids. Written as DNA, the CDR3 is TGTGCCAGCAGTTACGGGCCGGGTAACACTGAAGCTTTCTTT. This gives the protein CASSYGPGNTEAFF.

A word on this clone: Compared with germline, one end of the junction differs, possibly owing to a read error. The chain combines TRBV6-5 with TRBJ2-7, with D uncertain. From germline, CDR1 is MNHEY and CDR2 SVGAGI. The CDR3 length is 13 residues. CDR3 residues: CASSPDLWVTSDF. The CDR3 nucleotides read TGTGCCAGCAGTCCCGACCTTTGGGTCACTTCCGACTTC.

V usage is TRBV27 and J usage is TRBJ1-5; a possible D gene is TRBD1 (5 bases). The V gene's germline CDR1 is MNHEY and CDR2 SMNVEV (reference sequence). V lost 10 bases and J lost 4, with 17 bases in between. CDR3 length equals 14 residues. The CDR3 loop reads CATSPWGTNQPQHF. The CDR3 bases are TGTGCCACCTCTCCCTGGGGCACAAATCAGCCCCAGCATTTT.

The chain carries TRBV6-6 and TRBJ2-3; 10 bases agree with TRBD2. Germline-derived CDR1 and CDR2 are MNHNY and SVGAGI (reference sequence). V was clipped by 6 bases and J by 2 bases; unmatched bases: 8. The CDR3 has 16 amino acids. The CDR3 here is CASRQLAGRFTDTQYF. In DNA form, the CDR3 reads TGTGCCAGCAGACAACTAGCGGGGAGGTTCACAGATACGCAGTATTTT.

The V and J genes are TRBV9 and TRBJ2-5, with D possibly called TRBD1 or TRBD2 (5 bases each). V was shortened by 0 bases and J by 0 bases, with 9 bases between the two germline ends. This CDR3 region has 15 residues. Germline V gives CDR1 SGDLS, CDR2 YYNGEE. In DNA form, the CDR3 reads TGTGCCAGCAGCGTAGACGGGGCGGACCAAGAGACCCAGTACTTC. It specifies CASSVDGADQETQYF.

The chain links TRBV5-1 to TRBJ2-1; the match to TRBD2 covers 9 bases. Trimming removed 0 bases from V and 5 bases from J; junction bases left unmatched: 0. This CDR3 spans 14 amino acids. Germline V lookup: CDR1 SGHRS, CDR2 YFSETQ. DNA for the CDR3: TGCGCCAGCAGCTTGGGACTAGCGGACAATGAGCAGTTCTTC. It specifies CASSLGLADNEQFF.

This clone occurred once. Its ends do not fully match the called genes, so a read error is possible. The chain employs TRBV28 and TRBJ2-1; D call uncertain. The CDR3 is 13 amino acids. Germline V gene sequence: CDR1 MDHEN, CDR2 SYDVKM. The CDR3 reads CASSRSSHNEQFF. The CDR3 nucleotides read TGTGCCAGCAGTCGATCCTCCCACAATGAGCAGTTCTTC.

This rearrangement joins TRBV4-1 to TRBJ2-1; TRBD2 is a possible D gene (6 bases). V lost 1 base and J lost 11, with 9 bases in between. The CDR3 runs to 12 residues. Germline CDR1 MGHRA, CDR2 YSYEKL. CDR3 sequence: CASSQVAGKQFF. Here the CDR3 DNA reads TGCGCCAGCAGCCAAGTTGCGGGAAAGCAGTTCTTC.

The chain joins TRBV7-6 to TRBJ2-7; 7 bases fit TRBD2. There are 16 residues in the CDR3. V trimming: 1 base; J trimming: 5 bases; junction bases outside the gene matches: 11. Per germline, CDR1 SGHVS and CDR2 FNYEAQ. The CDR3 region is CASSLGWEGKSNEQYF. The CDR3 coding sequence is TGTGCCAGCAGCTTAGGGTGGGAGGGGAAGTCGAACGAGCAGTACTTC.

In this sample, this clone turned up a few times. V is TRBV6-6 and J is TRBJ1-3; 8 bases align to TRBD1. This CDR3 comprises 14 residues. V shed 6 bases and J 4 bases; nucleotides not matched to a gene: 5. Looked up from germline, CDR1 is MNHNY and CDR2 is SVGAGI (reference sequence). This CDR3 is CASRTGTGGNTIYF. CDR3 DNA sequence: TGTGCCAGCAGGACCGGGACAGGCGGAAACACCATATATTTT.

The gene calls are TRBV4-3 and TRBJ1-1, with D unclear. The CDR3 spans 14 residues. Germline V gene data show CDR1 as LGHNA and CDR2 as YSLEER. The V and J ends lost 2 bases and 1 base respectively, with 8 bases between them. The CDR3 region is CASSQHESNTEAFF. The DNA of the CDR3 is TGCGCCAGCAGCCAACATGAATCGAACACTGAAGCTTTCTTT.

The chain links TRBV5-6 to TRBJ2-2; 8 nucleotides match TRBD2. Germline V CDR1 and CDR2: SGHDT, YYEEEE. CDR3 length: 16 residues. The V and J ends lost 2 bases and 8 bases, in that order; junction bases with no gene match: 11. The CDR3 nucleotides read TGTGCCAGCAGCTTACCACTAGCGGCCGTGGTGGGGGAGCTGTTTTTT. It codes for CASSLPLAAVVGELFF.

V usage is TRBV4-1 and J usage is TRBJ2-1, with 9 bases identical to TRBD2. The V gene's germline CDR1 is MGHRA and CDR2 YSYEKL. CDR3 length: 14 residues. The V and J ends lost 5 bases and 5 bases, in that order; junction bases with no gene match: 4. CDR3 nucleotide sequence: TGCGCCAGCAGCGAGAGACTAGCGGACAATGAGCAGTTCTTC. Its translation: CASSERLADNEQFF.

On this clone itself: Relative to the germline gene, one junction end is altered; a read error may explain this. This specimen includes other DNA sequences encoding the same CDR3. This chain links TRBV7-9 with TRBJ1-1, with D hard to call. CDR1 is SEHNR, CDR2 FQNEAQ, per germline (reference sequence). This CDR3 is built from 12 residues. CDR3 loop: CASSFVNTEAFF. CDR3 DNA: TGTGCCAGCAGCTTCGTGAACACTGAAGCTTTTTTT. Variable domain in full (rest from reference TRBV7-9 and TRBJ1-1): DTGVSQNPRHKITKRGQNVTFRCDPISEHNRLYWYRQTLGQGPEFLTYFQNEAQLEKSRLLSDRFSAERPKGSFSTLEIQRTEQGDSAMYLCASSFVNTEAFFGQGTRLTVV.

V gene TRBV7-2 combines with J gene TRBJ2-1; TRBD2 matches 7 bases. There are 16 residues in the CDR3. Germline V gene data show CDR1 as SGHTA and CDR2 as FQGNSA. V gave up 4 bases and J gave up 0 bases; unmatched junction bases: 6. The CDR3 DNA follows: TGTGCCAGCAGCTCTAGCGGCTGGCGCTCCTACAATGAGCAGTTCTTC. Translation gives CASSSSGWRSYNEQFF.

The chain employs TRBV27 and TRBJ2-3, with D possibly matching TRBD2 (6 bases). The germline V gene encodes CDR1 MNHEY and CDR2 SMNVEV (reference sequence). The CDR3 is made up of 17 amino acids. Between the trimmed V and J ends, which lost 4 bases and 2 bases, there was a span of 19 bases. The CDR3 reads CASSSYSAEGNTDTQYF. In DNA form, the CDR3 reads TGTGCCAGCAGTTCGTATTCAGCGGAGGGGAACACAGATACGCAGTATTTT.